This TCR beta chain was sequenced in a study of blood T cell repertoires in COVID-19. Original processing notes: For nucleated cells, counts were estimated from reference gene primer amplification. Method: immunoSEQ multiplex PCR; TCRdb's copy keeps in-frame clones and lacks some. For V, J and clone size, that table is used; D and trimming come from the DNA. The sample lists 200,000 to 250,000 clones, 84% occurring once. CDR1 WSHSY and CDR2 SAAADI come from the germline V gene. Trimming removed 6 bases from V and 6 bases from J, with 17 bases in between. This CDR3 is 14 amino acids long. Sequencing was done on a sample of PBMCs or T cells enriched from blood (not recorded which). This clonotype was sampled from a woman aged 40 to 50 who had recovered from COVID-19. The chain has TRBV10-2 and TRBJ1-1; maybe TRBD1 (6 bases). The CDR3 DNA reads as TGCGCCAGCAGGGATTTTGACAGGTTGCCTGAAGCTTTCTTT. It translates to CASRDFDRLPEAFF.